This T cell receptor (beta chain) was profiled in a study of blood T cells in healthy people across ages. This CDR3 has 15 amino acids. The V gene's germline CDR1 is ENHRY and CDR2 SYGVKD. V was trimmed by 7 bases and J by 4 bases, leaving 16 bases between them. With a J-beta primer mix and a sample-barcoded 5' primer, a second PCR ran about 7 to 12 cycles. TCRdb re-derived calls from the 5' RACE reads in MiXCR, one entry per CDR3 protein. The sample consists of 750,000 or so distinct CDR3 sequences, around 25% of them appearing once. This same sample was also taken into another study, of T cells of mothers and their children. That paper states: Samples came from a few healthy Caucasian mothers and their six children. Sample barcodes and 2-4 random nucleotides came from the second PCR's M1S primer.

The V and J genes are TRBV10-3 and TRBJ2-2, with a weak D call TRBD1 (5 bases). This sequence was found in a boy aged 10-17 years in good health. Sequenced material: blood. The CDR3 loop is CAITETVNPTGELFF. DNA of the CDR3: TGTGCCATCACGGAGACAGTTAACCCCACCGGGGAGCTGTTTTTT.